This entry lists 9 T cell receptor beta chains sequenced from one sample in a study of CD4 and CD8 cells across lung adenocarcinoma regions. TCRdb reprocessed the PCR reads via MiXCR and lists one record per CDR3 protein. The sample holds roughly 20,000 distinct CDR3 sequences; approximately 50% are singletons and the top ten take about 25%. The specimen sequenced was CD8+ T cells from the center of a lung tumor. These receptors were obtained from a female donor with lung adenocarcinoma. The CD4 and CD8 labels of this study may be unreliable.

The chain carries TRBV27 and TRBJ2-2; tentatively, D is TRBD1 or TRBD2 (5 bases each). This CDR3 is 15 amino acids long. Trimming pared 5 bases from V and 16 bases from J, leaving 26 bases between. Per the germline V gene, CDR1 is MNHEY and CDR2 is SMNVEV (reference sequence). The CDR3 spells CASSSARINTGTQFF. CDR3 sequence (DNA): TGTGCCAGCAGTAGCGCTAGAATAAACACCGGGACGCAGTTTTTT.

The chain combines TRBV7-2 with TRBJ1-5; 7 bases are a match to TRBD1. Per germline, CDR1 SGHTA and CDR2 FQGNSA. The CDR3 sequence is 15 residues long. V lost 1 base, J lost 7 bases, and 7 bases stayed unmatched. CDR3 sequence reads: CASSLGQGLGQPQHF. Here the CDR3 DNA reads TGTGCCAGCAGCTTAGGACAGGGTCTCGGGCAGCCCCAGCATTTT.

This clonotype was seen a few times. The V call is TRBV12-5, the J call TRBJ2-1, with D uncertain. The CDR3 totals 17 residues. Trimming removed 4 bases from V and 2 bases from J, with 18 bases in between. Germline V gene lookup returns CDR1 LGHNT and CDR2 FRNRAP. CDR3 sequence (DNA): TGTGCTAGTGGTTCGCTTCTGACGCGCGCGGCCTACAATGAGCAGTTCTTC. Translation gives CASGSLLTRAAYNEQFF.

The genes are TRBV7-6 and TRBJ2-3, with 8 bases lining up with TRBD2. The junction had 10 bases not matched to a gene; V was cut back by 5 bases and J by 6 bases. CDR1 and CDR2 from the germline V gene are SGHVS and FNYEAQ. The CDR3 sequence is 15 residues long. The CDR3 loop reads CASSLSGAGIDTQYF. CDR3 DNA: TGTGCCAGCAGCCTTAGCGGGGCCGGAATTGATACGCAGTATTTT.

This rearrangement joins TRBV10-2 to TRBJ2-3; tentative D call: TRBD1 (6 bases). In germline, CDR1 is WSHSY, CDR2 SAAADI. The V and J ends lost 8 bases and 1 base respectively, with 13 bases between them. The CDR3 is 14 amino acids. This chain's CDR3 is CASGKTGRTDTQYF. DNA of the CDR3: TGCGCCAGCGGTAAGACAGGACGCACAGATACGCAGTATTTT.

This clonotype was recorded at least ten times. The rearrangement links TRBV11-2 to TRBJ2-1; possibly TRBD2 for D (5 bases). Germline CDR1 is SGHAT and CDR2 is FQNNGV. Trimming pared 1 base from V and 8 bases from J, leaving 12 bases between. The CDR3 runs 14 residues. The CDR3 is CASSLVLAMDEQFF. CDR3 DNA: TGTGCCAGCAGCTTAGTCCTAGCAATGGATGAGCAGTTCTTC.

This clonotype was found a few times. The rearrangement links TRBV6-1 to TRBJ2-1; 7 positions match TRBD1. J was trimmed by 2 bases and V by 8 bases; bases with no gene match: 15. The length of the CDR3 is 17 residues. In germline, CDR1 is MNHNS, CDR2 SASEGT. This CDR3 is CASPDRSGGKAYNEQFF. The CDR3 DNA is TGTGCCAGCCCCGATCGTTCAGGGGGTAAGGCCTACAATGAGCAGTTCTTC.

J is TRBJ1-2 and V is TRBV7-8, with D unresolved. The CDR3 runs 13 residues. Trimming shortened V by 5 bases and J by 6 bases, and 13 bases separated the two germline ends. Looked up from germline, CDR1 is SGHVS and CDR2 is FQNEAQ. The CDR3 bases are TGTGCCAGCAGCCCAGGAGGTATGGATGGCTACACCTTC. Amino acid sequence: CASSPGGMDGYTF.

The CDR3 reads CAMGEGRRRTDTQYF. CDR3 nucleotides: TGTGCCATGGGGGAGGGGAGACGCCGCACAGATACGCAGTACTTC. The chain has TRBV10-3 and TRBJ2-3; 7 bases align to TRBD2. The tail of the sequence fits TRBJ2-7 better, so the J call may be wrong. There are 15 residues in the CDR3. Germline CDR1 is ENHRY and CDR2 is SYGVKD.